Following are 22 T cell receptor beta chains from one sample sequenced in a study of T cell changes during pregnancy in multiple sclerosis. Some clones are missing from TCRdb's copy, which holds only in-frame ones; the method was immunoSEQ multiplex PCR. The sample has tens of thousands of clones, about 90% seen once. The sample was peripheral blood, taken in the first trimester of pregnancy. All receptors come from a female donor with multiple sclerosis, enrolled in a pregnancy study.

The chain uses TRBV11-3 and TRBJ1-2; tentatively, D is TRBD1 (6 bases). The germline V gene has CDR1 SGHNT and CDR2 YENEEA. The CDR3 is 15 amino acids. With 3 bases removed from V and 8 bases from J, the gap between germline ends came to 19 bases. The CDR3 loop reads CASSFRDTIPGGYTF. The CDR3 coding sequence is TGTGCCAGCAGCTTCCGGGACACCATTCCCGGGGGCTACACCTTC.

The chain uses TRBV5-6 and TRBJ1-2; tentatively, D is TRBD1 (5 bases). Trimming shortened V by 2 bases and J by 4 bases, and 12 bases separated the two germline ends. Germline CDR1 reads SGHDT; CDR2 reads YYEEEE. The CDR3 loop spans 14 amino acids. In nucleotides, the CDR3 is TGTGCCAGCAGCTTTCCGGGGGAGGGCTATGGCTACACCTTC. It yields the protein CASSFPGEGYGYTF.

The chain combines TRBV4-3 with TRBJ2-7, with 8 nucleotides matching TRBD1. From germline, CDR1 is LGHNA and CDR2 YSLEER. J lost 4 bases, V lost 0 bases, and 5 bases had no gene match. This CDR3 comprises 15 residues. CDR3 in amino acids: CASSQERRQGYEQYF. CDR3 sequence (DNA): TGCGCCAGCAGCCAAGAACGTAGACAGGGGTACGAGCAGTACTTC.

This chain connects TRBV4-2 to TRBJ2-5; TRBD2 is a possible D gene (5 bases). V was cut by 1 base and J by 3 bases, with 12 bases left in between. The CDR3 sequence is 15 residues long. Per the germline V gene, CDR1 is LGHNA and CDR2 is YNFKEQ. In DNA, the CDR3 is TGTGCCAGCAGCCAAGGTTCGGCCGGGGAAGAGACCCAGTACTTC. Amino acid sequence: CASSQGSAGEETQYF.

This rearrangement joins TRBV28 to TRBJ2-5; TRBD2 agrees at 8 bases. Germline V gene sequence: CDR1 MDHEN, CDR2 SYDVKM. The CDR3 has 12 amino acids. V was pared by 7 bases and J by 4 bases, with 2 bases of the junction left unmatched. In DNA, the CDR3 is TGTGCCAGCACTACTAGCGGAGAGACCCAGTACTTC. It specifies CASTTSGETQYF.

J is TRBJ2-2 and V is TRBV4-3; maybe TRBD2 (6 bases). V lost 0 bases to trimming and J lost 7 bases, with 15 bases between them. The germline V gene has CDR1 LGHNA and CDR2 YSLEER. The CDR3 spans 16 residues. CDR3 coding DNA: TGCGCCAGCAGCCAAGATTGGGGACTTTATTTCGGGGAGCTGTTTTTT. Protein product: CASSQDWGLYFGELFF.

The rearrangement uses TRBV19 and TRBJ2-3; TRBD2 is a possible D gene (5 bases). V shed 11 bases and J shed 5 bases, with 11 bases lying between them. This CDR3 contains 11 residues. Germline V gene lookup returns CDR1 LNHDA and CDR2 SQIVND (reference sequence). The CDR3 loop reads CASNSGDTQYF. DNA for the CDR3: TGTGCCTCCAACAGCGGAGATACGCAGTATTTT.

The chain joins TRBV5-6 to TRBJ2-2; D perhaps matches TRBD1 (6 bases). V shed 5 bases and J shed 2 bases, with 16 bases lying between them. The CDR3 is 16 amino acids. CDR1 and CDR2 from the germline V gene are SGHDT and YYEEEE. The CDR3 here is CASRTLQGFNTGELFF. In DNA form, the CDR3 reads TGTGCCAGCAGGACTCTCCAGGGGTTCAACACCGGGGAGCTGTTTTTT.

The rearrangement uses TRBV4-3 and TRBJ1-2; TRBD1 aligns across 7 bases. The CDR3 totals 15 residues. J gave up 6 bases and V 0 bases, and 7 bases lay outside the gene matches. Germline V gives CDR1 LGHNA, CDR2 YSLEER. As DNA, the CDR3 is TGCGCCAGCAGCCAAGATAAAAAGACAGGGAATGGCTACACCTTC. As protein: CASSQDKKTGNGYTF.

This rearrangement joins TRBV28 to TRBJ2-1; TRBD1 is a possible D gene (6 bases). This CDR3 spans 15 amino acids. Looked up from germline, CDR1 is MDHEN and CDR2 is SYDVKM. V lost 5 bases and J 0 bases, leaving 11 bases between the germline ends. The CDR3 region has the DNA TGTGCCAGCAGTCCCGGGACATCCTCCTACAATGAGCAGTTCTTC. Its protein product is CASSPGTSSYNEQFF.

The chain has TRBV9 and TRBJ1-2, with a weak D call TRBD1 (6 bases). The V end lost 6 bases, the J end lost 6 bases, and 18 bases lay between the germline ends. CDR1 and CDR2 from the germline V gene are SGDLS and YYNGEE. The CDR3 runs to 14 residues. In DNA form, the CDR3 reads TGTGCCAGCACAACAGGGTCGGTTTTACATGGCTACACCTTC. Its protein product is CASTTGSVLHGYTF.

The J gene is TRBJ2-1, the V gene TRBV6-5; TRBD2 aligns across 9 bases. The CDR3 loop spans 16 amino acids. Germline loops: CDR1 MNHEY, CDR2 SVGAGI. V was pared by 4 bases and J by 3 bases, with 7 bases of the junction left unmatched. The CDR3 sequence: CASSLSFSGSYNEQFF. CDR3 nucleotides: TGTGCCAGCAGTTTGTCCTTTAGCGGGAGCTACAATGAGCAGTTCTTC.

The chain employs TRBV7-2 and TRBJ2-3; D is possibly TRBD2 (6 bases). With 3 bases removed from V and 2 bases from J, the gap between germline ends came to 15 bases. CDR1 SGHTA and CDR2 FQGNSA come from the germline V gene. The CDR3 contains 16 residues. CDR3 DNA sequence: TGTGCCAGCAGCTTTTTGCCGGGACTTAACACAGATACGCAGTATTTT. Translation gives CASSFLPGLNTDTQYF.

The chain joins TRBV4-3 to TRBJ2-3; 7 bases agree with TRBD2. Trimming removed 2 bases from V and 7 bases from J; junction bases left unmatched: 6. Germline assignment: CDR1 LGHNA and CDR2 YSLEER. This CDR3 contains 14 residues. DNA for the CDR3: TGCGCCAGCAGCCAATGGGAGGGCCTCAATACGCAGTATTTT. It codes for CASSQWEGLNTQYF.

J is TRBJ2-7 and V is TRBV10-3; D possibly corresponds to TRBD1 (5 bases). The V end lost 3 bases, the J end lost 5 bases, and 8 bases lay between the germline ends. Germline V gene sequence: CDR1 ENHRY, CDR2 SYGVKD. The CDR3 covers 12 residues. CDR3 DNA: TGTGCCATCAGTGATATGGGGCACGAGCAGTACTTC. Residues: CAISDMGHEQYF.

V gene TRBV28 combines with J gene TRBJ2-5, with D possibly matching TRBD1 (5 bases). V dropped 3 bases and J dropped 1 base, with 9 bases sitting between them. In germline, CDR1 is MDHEN, CDR2 SYDVKM. This CDR3 is 14 amino acids long. The CDR3 DNA reads as TGTGCCAGCAGTTTGGACACCTCCCAAGAGACCCAGTACTTC. Translating it yields CASSLDTSQETQYF. Together with reference TRBV28 and TRBJ2-5, the CDR3 gives the full variable domain: DVKVTQSSRYLVKRTGEKVFLECVQDMDHENMFWYRQDPGLGLRLIYFSYDVKMKEKGDIPEGYSVSREKKERFSLILESASTNQTSMYLCASSLDTSQETQYFGPGTRLLVL.

J is TRBJ2-3 and V is TRBV6-4, with D possibly TRBD2 on 6 matching bases. The length of the CDR3 is 15 residues. Germline V gives CDR1 MRHNA, CDR2 SNTAGT. Deletions cut 6 bases from V and 0 bases from J, with 13 bases between. Written as DNA, the CDR3 is TGTGCCAGCAGGCCGGGACTGGGGAGCACAGATACGCAGTATTTT. This encodes CASRPGLGSTDTQYF.

The chain has TRBV6-5 and TRBJ2-7; D may be TRBD1 (6 bases). Germline-derived CDR1 and CDR2 are MNHEY and SVGAGI. CDR3 length equals 12 residues. V lost 6 bases and J lost 4, with 10 bases in between. The CDR3 sequence is CASRDSFYEQYF. The CDR3 region has the DNA TGTGCCAGCAGGGACAGTTTTTACGAGCAGTACTTC.

The chain employs TRBV7-6 and TRBJ2-7, with 10 bases matching TRBD1. After removal of 1 base from V and 3 bases from J, the junction contained 3 bases not matched to a gene. CDR1 SGHVS and CDR2 FNYEAQ come from the germline V gene. The CDR3 runs to 15 residues. The DNA of the CDR3 is TGTGCCAGCAGCTTAGGACAGGGGGCCCTCTACGAGCAGTACTTC. Protein: CASSLGQGALYEQYF.

The chain employs TRBV30 and TRBJ1-5; D not resolved. The CDR3 has 13 residues. V lost 2 bases and J lost 7, with 12 bases in between. Germline assignment: CDR1 GTSNPN and CDR2 SVGIG (reference sequence). The CDR3 nucleotides read TGTGCCTGGAGTTTGGAGGGAGGGCAGCCCCAGCATTTT. Residues: CAWSLEGGQPQHF.

The V and J genes are TRBV5-4 and TRBJ2-7, with TRBD2 matching 7 bases. This CDR3 region has 15 residues. The V gene's germline CDR1 is SGHNT and CDR2 YYREEE (reference sequence). The ends lost 1 base at V and 7 bases at J; junction bases unmatched: 11. CDR3 sequence (DNA): TGTGCCAGCAGCTTGCCCAGCGGGAAGTCTGAAGAGCAGTACTTC. It encodes CASSLPSGKSEEQYF.

The chain carries TRBV6-1 and TRBJ2-3; 9 bases are a match to TRBD1. Germline CDR1 is MNHNS and CDR2 is SASEGT. The junction had 8 bases not matched to a gene; V was cut back by 4 bases and J by 0 bases. The CDR3 length is 17 residues. CDR3 nucleotide sequence: TGTGCCAGCAGTGCCCCTTGGGGACAGGGCAGCACAGATACGCAGTATTTT. Its translation is CASSAPWGQGSTDTQYF.